Shown below are 20 T cell receptor beta chains from a single sample sequenced in a study of T cells after yellow fever vaccination. TCRdb called the 5' RACE reads again in MiXCR, with one record for every CDR3 protein. The sample holds roughly 350,000 distinct CDR3 sequences, roughly 3.9% seen once. This sample comprised PBMCs, obtained 5 days after the yellow fever booster vaccination. The source is a man between 18 and 35 years old who received the YFV17D yellow fever vaccine.

This clonotype has only a few counts. This chain uses TRBV7-2 with TRBJ1-2, with 9 bases fitting TRBD1. CDR3 length equals 14 residues. V gave up 3 bases and J gave up 8 bases; unmatched junction bases: 7. Germline values: CDR1 SGHTA, CDR2 FQGNSA. CDR3 nucleotides: TGTGCCAGCAGCTTCGGGACAGGGTTAACCGGCTACACCTTC. The encoded protein is CASSFGTGLTGYTF.

The table lists this clonotype with a few counts. This rearrangement joins TRBV6-6 to TRBJ1-2; weak D call: TRBD1 (5 bases). This CDR3 is built from 14 residues. Per the germline V gene, CDR1 is MNHNY and CDR2 is SVGAGI (reference sequence). V lost 2 bases and J lost 8, with 15 bases in between. This chain's CDR3 is CASSYGREKNGYTF. CDR3 nucleotide sequence: TGTGCCAGCAGTTACGGCAGGGAGAAAAACGGCTACACCTTC.

This clonotype was counted a few times. The chain uses TRBV9 and TRBJ2-3, with TRBD2 identical over 8 bases. In germline, CDR1 is SGDLS, CDR2 YYNGEE. The CDR3 is made up of 15 amino acids. V gave up 3 bases and J gave up 0 bases; unmatched junction bases: 3. CDR3 nucleotides: TGTGCCAGCAGCGGGACTAGCCCCAGCACAGATACGCAGTATTTT. It codes for CASSGTSPSTDTQYF.

The V gene is TRBV20-1, the J gene TRBJ1-4; D may be TRBD1 (5 bases). CDR3 length: 13 amino acids. V was shortened by 3 bases and J by 12 bases, with 17 bases between the two germline ends. Germline-derived CDR1 and CDR2 are DFQATT and SNEGSKA (reference sequence). The CDR3 sequence: CSARMGDLGELFF. CDR3 DNA: TGCAGTGCTAGGATGGGGGACCTCGGGGAACTGTTTTTT.

This clonotype showed up many times. V is TRBV12-3 or TRBV12-4 and J is TRBJ1-2; 8 bases are a match to TRBD1. V trimming: 4 bases; J trimming: 2 bases; junction bases outside the gene matches: 3. The CDR3 runs to 14 residues. In DNA, the CDR3 is TGTGCCAGCAGTTCGGGACAGGCAAACTATGGCTACACCTTC. The encoded protein is CASSSGQANYGYTF.

In this sample, this clonotype turned up many times. The V and J genes are TRBV20-1 and TRBJ1-1; 7 bases match TRBD1. Germline V gene lookup returns CDR1 DFQATT and CDR2 SNEGSKA (reference sequence). The length of the CDR3 is 13 residues. Trimming cost V 3 bases and J 5 bases; bases outside gene matches: 6. CDR3 in amino acids: CSARGGRGTEAFF. The CDR3 nucleotides are TGCAGTGCTAGGGGCGGCAGGGGGACTGAAGCTTTCTTT.

This clonotype has more than one count but fewer than ten. V gene TRBV20-1 combines with J gene TRBJ2-3; 9 bases align to TRBD2. From germline, CDR1 is DFQATT and CDR2 SNEGSKA (reference sequence). After removal of 3 bases from V and 4 bases from J, the junction contained 5 bases not matched to a gene. The CDR3 has 14 amino acids. In nucleotides, the CDR3 is TGCAGTGCTAGCCCGGGCGGGGGGGCAGATACGCAGTATTTT. Translating it yields CSASPGGGADTQYF.

This clonotype was picked up a small number of times. The rearrangement uses TRBV7-9 and TRBJ2-5; D call uncertain. Germline V gives CDR1 SEHNR, CDR2 FQNEAQ (reference sequence). V dropped 8 bases and J dropped 4 bases, with 5 bases sitting between them. The CDR3 length is 10 residues. The CDR3 nucleotides read TGTGCCAGCGCAGGAGAGACCCAGTACTTC. Its protein is CASAGETQYF.

This clonotype was seen many times. The chain carries TRBV7-9 and TRBJ2-7, with D tentatively TRBD2 (6 bases). The V gene lost 5 bases and the J gene lost 0 bases, with 14 bases spanning the gap. Germline CDR1 SEHNR, CDR2 FQNEAQ (reference sequence). The CDR3 covers 15 residues. The CDR3: CASSLRGGGSYEQYF. In nucleotides, the CDR3 is TGTGCCAGCAGCCTGCGGGGCGGTGGCTCCTACGAGCAGTACTTC.

The genes are TRBV7-2 and TRBJ2-3; D is unclear. V dropped 7 bases and J dropped 4 bases, with 12 bases sitting between them. Germline loops: CDR1 SGHTA, CDR2 FQGNSA. The CDR3 is 13 residues long. CDR3 sequence: CASKDYLPDTQYF. In DNA, the CDR3 is TGTGCCAGCAAGGATTACCTTCCAGATACGCAGTATTTT.

This clonotype appeared a few times. The V and J genes are TRBV4-1 and TRBJ1-2; unclear D gene. Looked up from germline, CDR1 is MGHRA and CDR2 is YSYEKL. This CDR3 spans 14 amino acids. V lost 0 bases, J lost 1 base, and 6 bases lay in between. In DNA form, the CDR3 reads TGCGCCAGCAGCCAAGATCCGAGTAACTATGGCTACACCTTC. Its protein is CASSQDPSNYGYTF.

In its sample, this clonotype was seen a few times. The rearrangement links TRBV10-3 to TRBJ2-5, with 13 bases fitting TRBD2. Germline V gives CDR1 ENHRY, CDR2 SYGVKD. Trimming at V came to 4 bases and at J to 3 bases, leaving 5 bases not matched to a gene. The CDR3 covers 16 residues. In DNA, the CDR3 is TGTGCCATCAGTGGCCTCGGGACTAGCGGGGAAGAGACCCAGTACTTC. Its translation: CAISGLGTSGEETQYF.

The rearrangement joins TRBV20-1 to TRBJ1-5; TRBD1 is a possible D gene (6 bases). Trimming took off 5 bases at V and 5 bases at J, with 13 bases between the two ends. This CDR3 has 13 residues. Germline V gene data show CDR1 as DFQATT and CDR2 as SNEGSKA (reference sequence). CDR3 in DNA: TGCAGTGCTGGGGCCCCAGGGGATCAGCCCCAGCATTTT. Translation gives CSAGAPGDQPQHF.

The CDR3 here is CASTDGQGRTEAFF. The CDR3 nucleotides are TGTGCCAGCACCGACGGACAGGGGCGCACTGAAGCTTTCTTT. V gene TRBV6-5 combines with J gene TRBJ1-1; 9 bases match TRBD1. This CDR3 comprises 14 residues. Trimming at V came to 7 bases and at J to 4 bases, leaving 7 bases not matched to a gene. Germline CDR1 reads MNHEY; CDR2 reads SVGAGI.

This clonotype was picked up many times. The chain joins TRBV4-1 to TRBJ1-1; 8 bases are shared with TRBD1. The germline V gene encodes CDR1 MGHRA and CDR2 YSYEKL. The CDR3 runs to 16 residues. The ends lost 0 bases at V and 6 bases at J; junction bases unmatched: 9. The CDR3 sequence: CASSQETGAGSAEAFF. In DNA form, the CDR3 reads TGCGCCAGCAGCCAAGAGACAGGGGCCGGGTCGGCTGAAGCTTTCTTT.

This clonotype has at least ten counts. This chain links TRBV7-9 with TRBJ2-2; a weak D match, TRBD1 (5 bases). The germline V gene encodes CDR1 SEHNR and CDR2 FQNEAQ (reference sequence). This CDR3 comprises 15 residues. Trimming pared 5 bases from V and 8 bases from J, leaving 18 bases between. CDR3: CASSRRTSEFGELFF. DNA of the CDR3: TGTGCCAGCAGCCGCAGGACAAGTGAATTTGGGGAGCTGTTTTTT. Full variable domain (rest looked up from reference TRBV7-9 and TRBJ2-2): DTGVSQNPRHKITKRGQNVTFRCDPISEHNRLYWYRQTLGQGPEFLTYFQNEAQLEKSRLLSDRFSAERPKGSFSTLEIQRTEQGDSAMYLCASSRRTSEFGELFFGEGSRLTVL.

This clonotype was seen repeatedly, ten times or more. The rearrangement uses TRBV9 and TRBJ2-2; 9 positions agree with TRBD2. The CDR3 runs 17 residues. The J segment lost 2 bases and the V segment lost 3 bases, leaving 8 bases of the junction unmatched. Germline V lookup: CDR1 SGDLS, CDR2 YYNGEE. DNA for the CDR3: TGTGCCAGCAGCGACGTAGCGGGGGCCTTCAACACCGGGGAGCTGTTTTTT. Its translation is CASSDVAGAFNTGELFF.

V usage is TRBV18 and J usage is TRBJ2-1; no clear D gene. V lost 4 bases and J lost 8, with 18 bases in between. Per germline, CDR1 KGHSH and CDR2 LQKENI. CDR3 length: 15 amino acids. This CDR3 is CASSLMSVLVDEQFF. The CDR3 coding sequence is TGTGCCAGCTCACTAATGTCTGTGCTGGTGGATGAGCAGTTCTTC.

As DNA, the CDR3 is TGTGCCATCAGTGAGTCGACGTCGGAAGAGCAGTTCTTC. Translating it yields CAISESTSEEQFF. The rearrangement joins TRBV10-3 to TRBJ2-1, with unresolved D. CDR3 length: 13 residues. Germline V CDR1 and CDR2: ENHRY, SYGVKD. V was pared by 0 bases and J by 10 bases, with 10 bases between.

This clonotype was picked up many times. The rearrangement joins TRBV6-1 to TRBJ2-7, with 9 bases aligning to TRBD2. CDR1 MNHNS and CDR2 SASEGT come from the germline V gene. The ends lost 3 bases at V and 3 bases at J; junction bases unmatched: 6. This CDR3 contains 15 residues. CDR3 residues: CASSDSGTSRYEQYF. In DNA form, the CDR3 reads TGTGCCAGCAGTGATTCTGGGACTAGCCGCTACGAGCAGTACTTC.